This T cell receptor beta chain was profiled in a study of shared clonotypes between healthy human individuals. Study summary: CD4 naive cells filled three plates per donor, CD4 memory three, CD8 naive two and CD8 memory one.

Adult donors, all healthy and HIV-negative, had no recent acute infections or vaccinations. The germline CDR1 and CDR2 sequences are MDHEN and SYDVKM. The CDR3 sequence is 14 residues long. V lost 3 bases and J lost 6, with 14 bases in between. An assay was performed, and its level was deep. Around 30,000 T cell genomes (approximately 0.2 ug DNA) went into each sorted-subset replicate. The protocol was immunoSEQ multiplex PCR, while the TCRdb copy is restricted to in-frame clones and leaves out a portion. The repertoire includes roughly 700,000 clones, around 67% of them detected once, and more than 1.5% sits in the top ten.

The sample comprised memory CD4+ T cells sorted from blood. Subset indicated: CD45RA-negative fraction. The chain couples TRBV28 to TRBJ1-1; TRBD1 might be the D (6 bases). The TCR originated in a young woman in good health. The CDR3 DNA is TGTGCCAGCAGTTTTTTGGGGGGCAGGGCTGAAGCTTTCTTT. Translation gives CASSFLGGRAEAFF.